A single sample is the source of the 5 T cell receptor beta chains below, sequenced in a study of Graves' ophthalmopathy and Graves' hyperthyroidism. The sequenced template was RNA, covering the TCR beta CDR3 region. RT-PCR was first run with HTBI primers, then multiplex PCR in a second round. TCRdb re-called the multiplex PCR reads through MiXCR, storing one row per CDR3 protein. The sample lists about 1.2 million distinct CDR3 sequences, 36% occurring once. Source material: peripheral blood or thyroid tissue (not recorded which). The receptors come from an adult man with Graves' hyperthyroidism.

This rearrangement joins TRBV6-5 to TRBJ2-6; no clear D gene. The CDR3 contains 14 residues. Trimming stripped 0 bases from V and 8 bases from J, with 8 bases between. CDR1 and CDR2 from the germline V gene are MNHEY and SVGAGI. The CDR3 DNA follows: TGTGCCAGCAGTTACTCTGTAGGGTCCAACGTCCTGACTTTC. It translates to CASSYSVGSNVLTF.

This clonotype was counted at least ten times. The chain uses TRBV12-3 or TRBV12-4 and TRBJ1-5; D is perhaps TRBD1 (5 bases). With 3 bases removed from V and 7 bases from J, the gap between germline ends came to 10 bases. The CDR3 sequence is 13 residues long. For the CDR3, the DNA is TGTGCCAGCAGTTTCGACAGTAGGCAGCCCCAGCATTTT. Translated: CASSFDSRQPQHF.

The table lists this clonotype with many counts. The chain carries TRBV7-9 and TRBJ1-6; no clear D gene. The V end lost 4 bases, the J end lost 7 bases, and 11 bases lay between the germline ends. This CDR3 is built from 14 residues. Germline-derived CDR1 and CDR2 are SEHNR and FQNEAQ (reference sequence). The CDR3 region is CASSSGGRNSPLHF. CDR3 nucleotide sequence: TGTGCCAGCAGCTCGGGAGGTCGAAATTCACCCCTCCACTTT.

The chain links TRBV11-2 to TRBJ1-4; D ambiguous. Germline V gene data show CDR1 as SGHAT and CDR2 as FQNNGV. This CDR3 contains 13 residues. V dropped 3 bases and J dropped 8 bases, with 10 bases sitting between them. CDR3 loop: CASSFSSGEKLFF. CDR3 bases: TGTGCCAGCAGCTTTTCCAGCGGGGAAAAACTGTTTTTT.

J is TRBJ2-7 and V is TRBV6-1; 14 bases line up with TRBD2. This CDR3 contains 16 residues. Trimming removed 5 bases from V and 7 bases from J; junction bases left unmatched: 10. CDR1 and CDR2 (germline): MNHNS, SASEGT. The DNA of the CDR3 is TGTGCCAGCAGTTACCCTGGGACTAGCGGGAGTCAAGAGCAGTACTTC. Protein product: CASSYPGTSGSQEQYF.